This T cell receptor (beta chain) was profiled in a study of cytomegalovirus exposure and HLA in healthy donors. Study-level findings and limits: It was reported that the classifier diagnosed cytomegalovirus status with high specificity and sensitivity in both the original and validation cohorts. There were a few CMV-associated chains whose specificity for CMV antigens was confirmed in vitro. One later analysis, an examination of the 90 to 150 validation repertoires, found that first-cohort TCR clusters tended to co-occur in them. Researchers catalogued approximately 160 TCR beta chains as cytomegalovirus-associated.

Some clones are missing from TCRdb's copy, which holds only in-frame ones; the method was immunoSEQ multiplex PCR. The data contain 70,000 or so clones, around 94% of them singletons. Comments on this clone: The antigen is undetermined.

V trimming: 1 base; J trimming: 3 bases; junction bases outside the gene matches: 2. The CDR3 length is 13 residues. Germline CDR1 GTSNPN, CDR2 SVGIG (reference sequence). The clonotype was recovered from a young man in good health and CMV-seropositive. The V call is TRBV30, the J call TRBJ1-2; TRBD1 agrees at 7 bases. The sample taken for sequencing was PBMCs. CDR3 sequence (DNA): TGTGCCTGGAGTGAGGGACAGCACTATGGCTACACCTTC. Protein: CAWSEGQHYGYTF. The entire variable domain, with the rest obtained from reference TRBV30 and TRBJ1-2, is as follows: SQTIHQWPATLVQPVGSPLSLECTVEGTSNPNLYWYRQAAGRGLQLLFYSVGIGQISSEVPQNLSASRPQDRQFILSSKKLLLSDSGFYLCAWSEGQHYGYTFGSGTRLTVV.